This T cell receptor beta chain was found in a study of blood T cell repertoires in COVID-19. CDR1 LNHDA and CDR2 SQIVND come from the germline V gene (reference sequence). The V gene lost 5 bases and the J gene lost 5 bases, with 13 bases spanning the gap. The length of the CDR3 is 14 residues. Assay used: immunoSEQ multiplex PCR; TCRdb lists only in-frame clones, some missing. The sample carries under 300,000 clones, about 88% recorded once. This clone showed up many times. The TCR was taken from a woman in her forties or fifties who had been exposed to COVID-19. This chain uses TRBV19 with TRBJ1-5; a possible D gene is TRBD1 (5 bases). The sample taken for sequencing was PBMCs or T cells enriched from blood (not recorded which). The CDR3 reads CASSGAGFHQPQHF. For the CDR3, the DNA is TGTGCCAGTAGTGGGGCAGGGTTCCATCAGCCCCAGCATTTT.